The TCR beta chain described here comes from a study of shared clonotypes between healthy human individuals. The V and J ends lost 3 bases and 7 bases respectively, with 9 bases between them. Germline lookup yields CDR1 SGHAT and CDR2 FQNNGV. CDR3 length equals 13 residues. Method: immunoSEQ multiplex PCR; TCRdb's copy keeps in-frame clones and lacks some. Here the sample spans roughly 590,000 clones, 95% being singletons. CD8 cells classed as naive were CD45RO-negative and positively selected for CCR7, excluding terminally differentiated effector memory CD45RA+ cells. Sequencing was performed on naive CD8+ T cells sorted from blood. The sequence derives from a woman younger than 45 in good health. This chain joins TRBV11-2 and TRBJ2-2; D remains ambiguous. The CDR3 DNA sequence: TGTGCCAGCAGCTTTGTGTGGGGCGGGGAGCTGTTTTTT. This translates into CASSFVWGGELFF.